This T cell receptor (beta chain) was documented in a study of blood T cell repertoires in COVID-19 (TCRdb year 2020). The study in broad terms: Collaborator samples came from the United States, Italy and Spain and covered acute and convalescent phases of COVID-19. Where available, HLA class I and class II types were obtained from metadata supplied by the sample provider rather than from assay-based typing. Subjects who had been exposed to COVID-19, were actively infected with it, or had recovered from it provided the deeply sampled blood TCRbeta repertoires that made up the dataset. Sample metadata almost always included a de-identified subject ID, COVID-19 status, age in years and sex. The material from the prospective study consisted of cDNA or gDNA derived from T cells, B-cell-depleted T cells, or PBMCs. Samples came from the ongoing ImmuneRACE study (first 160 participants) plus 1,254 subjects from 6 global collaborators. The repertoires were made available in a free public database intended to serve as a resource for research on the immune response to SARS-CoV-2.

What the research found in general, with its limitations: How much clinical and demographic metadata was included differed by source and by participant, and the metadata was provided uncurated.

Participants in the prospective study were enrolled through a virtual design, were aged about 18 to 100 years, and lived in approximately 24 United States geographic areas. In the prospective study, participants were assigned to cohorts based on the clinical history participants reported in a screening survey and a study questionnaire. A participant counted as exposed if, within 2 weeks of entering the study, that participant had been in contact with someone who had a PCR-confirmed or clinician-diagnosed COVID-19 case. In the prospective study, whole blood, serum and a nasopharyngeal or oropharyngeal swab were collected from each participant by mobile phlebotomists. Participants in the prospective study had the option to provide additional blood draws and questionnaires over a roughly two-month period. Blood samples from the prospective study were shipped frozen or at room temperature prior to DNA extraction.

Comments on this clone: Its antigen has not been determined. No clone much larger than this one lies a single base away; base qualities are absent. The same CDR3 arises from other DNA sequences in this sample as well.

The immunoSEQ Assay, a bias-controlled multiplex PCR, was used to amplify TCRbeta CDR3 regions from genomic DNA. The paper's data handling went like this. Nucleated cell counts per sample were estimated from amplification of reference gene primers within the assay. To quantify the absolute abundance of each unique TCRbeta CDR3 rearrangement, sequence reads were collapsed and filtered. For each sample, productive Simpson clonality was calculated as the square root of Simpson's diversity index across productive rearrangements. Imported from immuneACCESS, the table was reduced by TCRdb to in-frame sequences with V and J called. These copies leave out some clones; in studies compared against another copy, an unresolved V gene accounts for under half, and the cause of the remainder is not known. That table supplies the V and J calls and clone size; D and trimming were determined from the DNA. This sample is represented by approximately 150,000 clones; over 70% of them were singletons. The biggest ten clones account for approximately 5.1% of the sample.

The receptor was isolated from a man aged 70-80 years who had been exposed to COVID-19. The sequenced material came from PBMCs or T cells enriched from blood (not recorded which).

The sequenced DNA is TGTGCCAGTAGTATGGGGGGGAGTAATGAAAAACTGTTTTTT. Its coded protein is CASSMGGSNEKLFF. Rearrangement joined TRBV19 to TRBJ1-4; TRBD1 is a weak D gene call, 5 bases matching. V sheds 3 bases and J sheds 4 bases, leaving 9 bases between their ends. Counted from cysteine to phenylalanine, this CDR3 has 14 amino acids. Just CDR3 DNA is preserved here, 42 bases in frame from base 1. The germline V gene encodes CDR1 LNHDA and CDR2 SQIVND (reference sequence).